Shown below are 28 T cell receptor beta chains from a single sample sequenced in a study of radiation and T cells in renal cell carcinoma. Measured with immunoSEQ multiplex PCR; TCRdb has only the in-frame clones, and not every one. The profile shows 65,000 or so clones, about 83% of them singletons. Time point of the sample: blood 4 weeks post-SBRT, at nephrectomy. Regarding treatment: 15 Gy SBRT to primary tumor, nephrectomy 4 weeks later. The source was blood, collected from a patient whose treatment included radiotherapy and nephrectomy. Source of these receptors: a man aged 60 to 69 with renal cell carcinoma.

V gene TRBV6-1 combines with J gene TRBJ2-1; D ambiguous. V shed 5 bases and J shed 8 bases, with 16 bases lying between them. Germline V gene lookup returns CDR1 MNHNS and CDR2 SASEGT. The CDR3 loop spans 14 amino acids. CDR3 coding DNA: TGTGCCAGCAGTAGGCCTACCCCCTTGGATGAGCAGTTCTTC. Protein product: CASSRPTPLDEQFF.

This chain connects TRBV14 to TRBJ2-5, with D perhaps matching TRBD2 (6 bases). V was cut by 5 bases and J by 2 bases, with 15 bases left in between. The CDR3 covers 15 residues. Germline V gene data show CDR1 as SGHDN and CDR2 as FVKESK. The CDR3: CASSGSWGTQETQYF. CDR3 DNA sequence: TGTGCCAGCAGCGGAAGCTGGGGGACTCAAGAGACCCAGTACTTC. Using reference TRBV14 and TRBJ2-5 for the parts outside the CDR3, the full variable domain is EAGVTQFPSHSVIEKGQTVTLRCDPISGHDNLYWYRRVMGKEIKFLLHFVKESKQDESGMPNNRFLAERTGGTYSTLKVQPAELEDSGVYFCASSGSWGTQETQYFGPGTRLLVL.

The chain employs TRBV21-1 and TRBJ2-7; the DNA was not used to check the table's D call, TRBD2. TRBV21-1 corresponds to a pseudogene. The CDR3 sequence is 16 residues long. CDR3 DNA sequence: TGTGCCAGCAGCAAGAGGGGACTAGCGAAAATCTACGAGCAGTACGTC. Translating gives CASSKRGLAKIYEQYV.

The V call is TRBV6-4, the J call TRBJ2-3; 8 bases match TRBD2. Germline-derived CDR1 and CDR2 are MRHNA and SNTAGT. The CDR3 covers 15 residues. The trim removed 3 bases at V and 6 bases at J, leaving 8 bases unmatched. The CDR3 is CASSELGLAGDTQYF. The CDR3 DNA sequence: TGTGCCAGCAGTGAATTAGGACTAGCAGGGGATACGCAGTATTTT.

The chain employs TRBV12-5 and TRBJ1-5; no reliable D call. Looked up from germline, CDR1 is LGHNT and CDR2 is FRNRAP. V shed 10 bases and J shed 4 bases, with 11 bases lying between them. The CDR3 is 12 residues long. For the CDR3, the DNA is TGTGCTACCACTAAAGGGAATCAGCCCCAGCATTTT. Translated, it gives CATTKGNQPQHF.

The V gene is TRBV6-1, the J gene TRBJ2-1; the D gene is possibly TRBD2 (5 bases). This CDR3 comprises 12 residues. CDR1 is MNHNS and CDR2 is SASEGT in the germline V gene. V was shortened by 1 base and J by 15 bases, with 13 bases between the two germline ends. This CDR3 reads CASSEVASLAFF. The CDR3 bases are TGTGCCAGCAGTGAAGTTGCTAGCCTGGCGTTCTTC.

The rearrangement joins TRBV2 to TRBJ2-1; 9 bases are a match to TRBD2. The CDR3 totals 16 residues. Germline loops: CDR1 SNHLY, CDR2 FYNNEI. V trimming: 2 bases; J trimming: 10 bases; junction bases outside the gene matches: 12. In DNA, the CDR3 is TGTGCCAGCAGTGAACCGGGACTAGCCGCGAGTCGAGAGCAGTTCTTC. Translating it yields CASSEPGLAASREQFF.

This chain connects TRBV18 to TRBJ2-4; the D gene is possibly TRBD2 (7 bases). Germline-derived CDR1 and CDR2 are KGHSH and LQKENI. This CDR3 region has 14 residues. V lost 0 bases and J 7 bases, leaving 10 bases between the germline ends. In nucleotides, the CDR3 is TGTGCCAGCTCACCACCCGGGGGGCTGAACATTCAGTACTTC. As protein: CASSPPGGLNIQYF. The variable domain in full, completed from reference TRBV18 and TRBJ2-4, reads NAGVMQNPRHLVRRRGQEARLRCSPMKGHSHVYWYRQLPEEGLKFMVYLQKENIIDESGMPKERFSAEFPKEGPSILRIQQVVRGDSAAYFCASSPPGGLNIQYFGAGTRLSVL.

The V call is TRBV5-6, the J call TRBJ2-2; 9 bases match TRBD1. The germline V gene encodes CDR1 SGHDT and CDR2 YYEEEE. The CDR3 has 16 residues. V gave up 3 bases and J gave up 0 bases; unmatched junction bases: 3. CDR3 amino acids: CASSWGQGANTGELFF. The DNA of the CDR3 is TGTGCCAGCAGCTGGGGACAGGGAGCGAACACCGGGGAGCTGTTTTTT.

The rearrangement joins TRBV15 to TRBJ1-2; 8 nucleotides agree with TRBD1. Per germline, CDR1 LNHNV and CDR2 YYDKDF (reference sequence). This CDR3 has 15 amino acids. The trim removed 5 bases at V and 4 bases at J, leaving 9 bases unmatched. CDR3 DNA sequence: TGTGCCACCAGCCTTACCCCAGGGGGCGGCTATGGCTACACCTTC. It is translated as CATSLTPGGGYGYTF.

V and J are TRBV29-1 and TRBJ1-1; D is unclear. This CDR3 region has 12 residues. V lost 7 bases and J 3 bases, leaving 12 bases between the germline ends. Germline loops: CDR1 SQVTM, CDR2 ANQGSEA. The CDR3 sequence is CSAKGGDTEAFF. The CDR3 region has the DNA TGCAGCGCCAAGGGTGGGGACACTGAAGCTTTCTTT. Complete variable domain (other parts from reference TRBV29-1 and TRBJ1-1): SAVISQKPSRDICQRGTSLTIQCQVDSQVTMMFWYRQQPGQSLTLIATANQGSEATYESGFVIDKFPISRPNLTFSTLTVSNMSPEDSSIYLCSAKGGDTEAFFGQGTRLTVV.

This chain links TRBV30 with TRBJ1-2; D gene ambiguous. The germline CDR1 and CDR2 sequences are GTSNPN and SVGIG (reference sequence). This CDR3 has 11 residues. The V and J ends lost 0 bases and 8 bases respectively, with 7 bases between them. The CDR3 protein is CAWSVERGYTF. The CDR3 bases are TGTGCCTGGAGTGTTGAGAGGGGCTACACCTTC. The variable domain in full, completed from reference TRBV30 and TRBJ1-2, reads SQTIHQWPATLVQPVGSPLSLECTVEGTSNPNLYWYRQAAGRGLQLLFYSVGIGQISSEVPQNLSASRPQDRQFILSSKKLLLSDSGFYLCAWSVERGYTFGSGTRLTVV.

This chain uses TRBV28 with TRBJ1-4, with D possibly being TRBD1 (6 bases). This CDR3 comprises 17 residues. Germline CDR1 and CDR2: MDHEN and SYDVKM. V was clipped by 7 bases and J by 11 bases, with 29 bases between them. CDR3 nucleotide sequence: TGTGCCAGCACTTATCCCCCCCCTAGGACAGAGAAAGGTAAACTGTTTTTT. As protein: CASTYPPPRTEKGKLFF. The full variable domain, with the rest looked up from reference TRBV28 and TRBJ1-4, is DVKVTQSSRYLVKRTGEKVFLECVQDMDHENMFWYRQDPGLGLRLIYFSYDVKMKEKGDIPEGYSVSREKKERFSLILESASTNQTSMYLCASTYPPPRTEKGKLFFGSGTQLSVL.

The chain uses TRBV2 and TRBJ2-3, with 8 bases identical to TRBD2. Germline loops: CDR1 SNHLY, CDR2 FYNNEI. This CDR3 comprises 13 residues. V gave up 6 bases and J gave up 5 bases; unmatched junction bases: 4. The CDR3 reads CASRLAAIDTQYF. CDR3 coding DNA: TGTGCCAGCAGACTAGCGGCGATAGATACGCAGTATTTT.

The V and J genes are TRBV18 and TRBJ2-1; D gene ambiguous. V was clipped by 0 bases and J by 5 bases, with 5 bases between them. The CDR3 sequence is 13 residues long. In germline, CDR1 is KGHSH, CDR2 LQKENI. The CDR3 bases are TGTGCCAGCTCACCACCCAACAACAATGAGCAGTTCTTC. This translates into CASSPPNNNEQFF.

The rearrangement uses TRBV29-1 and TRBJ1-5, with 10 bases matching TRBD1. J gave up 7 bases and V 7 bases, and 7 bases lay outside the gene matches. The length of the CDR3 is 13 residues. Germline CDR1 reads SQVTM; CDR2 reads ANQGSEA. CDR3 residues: CSGGQGGGQPQHF. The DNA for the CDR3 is TGCAGCGGCGGACAGGGGGGTGGACAGCCCCAGCATTTT.

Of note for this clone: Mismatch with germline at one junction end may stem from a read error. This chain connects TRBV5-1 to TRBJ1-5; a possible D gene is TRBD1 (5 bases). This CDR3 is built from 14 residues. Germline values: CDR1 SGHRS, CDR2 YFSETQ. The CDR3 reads CASSLGRTNQPQHF. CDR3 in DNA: TGTGCCAGCAGCCTAGGACGGACAAATCAGCCCCAGCATTTT.

CDR3: CASSPYTSGNTEAFF. The CDR3 region has the DNA TGTGCCAGCAGCCCGTACACGAGCGGGAACACTGAAGCTTTCTTT. The rearrangement uses TRBV4-2 and TRBJ1-1; D not certain. Per the germline V gene, CDR1 is LGHNA and CDR2 is YNFKEQ. The ends were cut back, 4 bases at V and 1 base at J, with 13 bases in the middle. CDR3 length: 15 amino acids.

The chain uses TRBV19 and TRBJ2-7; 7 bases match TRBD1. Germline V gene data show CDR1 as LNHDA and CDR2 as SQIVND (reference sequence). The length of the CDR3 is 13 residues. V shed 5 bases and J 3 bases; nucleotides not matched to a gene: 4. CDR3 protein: CASSRDSNYEQYF. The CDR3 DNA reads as TGTGCCAGTAGTCGGGACAGTAACTACGAGCAGTACTTC.

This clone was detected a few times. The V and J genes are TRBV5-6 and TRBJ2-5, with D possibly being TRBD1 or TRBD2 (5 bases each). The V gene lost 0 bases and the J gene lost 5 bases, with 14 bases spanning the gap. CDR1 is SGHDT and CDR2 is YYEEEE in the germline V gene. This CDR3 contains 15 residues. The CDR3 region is CASSLGLGDAETQYF. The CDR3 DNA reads TGTGCCAGCAGCTTGGGTTTGGGGGATGCGGAGACCCAGTACTTC.

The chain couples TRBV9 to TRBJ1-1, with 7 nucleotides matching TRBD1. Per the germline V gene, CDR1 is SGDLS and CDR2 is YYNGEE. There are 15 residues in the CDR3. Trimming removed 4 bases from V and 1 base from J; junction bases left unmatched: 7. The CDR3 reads CASSPLTGSNTEAFF. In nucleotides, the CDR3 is TGTGCCAGCAGCCCTCTGACAGGGTCGAACACTGAAGCTTTCTTT. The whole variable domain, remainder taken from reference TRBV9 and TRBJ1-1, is DSGVTQTPKHLITATGQRVTLRCSPRSGDLSVYWYQQSLDQGLQFLIQYYNGEERAKGNILERFSAQQFPDLHSELNLSSLELGDSALYFCASSPLTGSNTEAFFGQGTRLTVV.

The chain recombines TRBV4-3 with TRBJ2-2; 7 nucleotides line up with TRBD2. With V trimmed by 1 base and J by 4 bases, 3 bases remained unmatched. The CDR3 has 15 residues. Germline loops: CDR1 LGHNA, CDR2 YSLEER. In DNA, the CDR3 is TGCGCCAGCAGCCAAGTAAGGGAGGGCACCGGGGAGCTGTTTTTT. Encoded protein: CASSQVREGTGELFF.

CDR3 residues: CASSPQGDTEAFF. CDR3 DNA sequence: TGTGCCAGCAGTCCGCAGGGTGACACTGAAGCTTTCTTT. This chain connects TRBV6-5 to TRBJ1-1, with a tentative D call TRBD1 (5 bases). The CDR3 is 13 residues long. Germline CDR1 and CDR2: MNHEY and SVGAGI. Trimming took 5 bases from V and 3 from J, leaving 10 bases between them.

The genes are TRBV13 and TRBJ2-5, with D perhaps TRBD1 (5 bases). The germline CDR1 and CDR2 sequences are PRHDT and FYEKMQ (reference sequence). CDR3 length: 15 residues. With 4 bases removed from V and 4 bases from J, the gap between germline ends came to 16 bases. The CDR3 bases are TGTGCCAGCAGCTCGCAGGGTTATAGGGGAGAGACCCAGTACTTC. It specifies CASSSQGYRGETQYF.

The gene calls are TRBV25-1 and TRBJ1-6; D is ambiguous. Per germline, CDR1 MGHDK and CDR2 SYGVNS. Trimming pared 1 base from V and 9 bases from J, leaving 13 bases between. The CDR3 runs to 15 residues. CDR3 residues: CASSEFPGMGSPLHF. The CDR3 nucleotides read TGTGCCAGCAGTGAATTTCCCGGGATGGGTTCACCCCTCCACTTT. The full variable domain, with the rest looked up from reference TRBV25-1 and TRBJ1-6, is EADIYQTPRYLVIGTGKKITLECSQTMGHDKMYWYQQDPGMELHLIHYSYGVNSTEKGDLSSESTVSRIRTEHFPLTLESARPSHTSQYLCASSEFPGMGSPLHFGNGTRLTVT.

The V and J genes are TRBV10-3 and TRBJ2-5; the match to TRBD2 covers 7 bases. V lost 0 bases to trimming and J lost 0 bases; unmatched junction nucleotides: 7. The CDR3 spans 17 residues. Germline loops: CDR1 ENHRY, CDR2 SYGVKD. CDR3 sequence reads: CAISESSGFWYQETQYF. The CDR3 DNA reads TGTGCCATCAGTGAGTCTAGCGGGTTTTGGTACCAAGAGACCCAGTACTTC.

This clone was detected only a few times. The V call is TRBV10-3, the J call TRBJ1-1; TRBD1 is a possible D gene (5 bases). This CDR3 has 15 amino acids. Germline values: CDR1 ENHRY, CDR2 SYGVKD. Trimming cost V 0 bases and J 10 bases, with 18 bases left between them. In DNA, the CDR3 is TGTGCCATCAGTGAGTCGGGTGGGGCGGCTCCCGGAGCTTTCTTT. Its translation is CAISESGGAAPGAFF.

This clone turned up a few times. The CDR3 sequence is CASSGGGLSYEQYF. DNA for the CDR3: TGCGCCAGCAGTGGAGGGGGCCTTTCCTACGAGCAGTACTTC. V is TRBV10-2 and J is TRBJ2-7; 7 positions match TRBD1. With 4 bases clipped from V and 1 base from J, the junction kept 4 bases outside the gene matches. Per the germline V gene, CDR1 is WSHSY and CDR2 is SAAADI. There are 14 residues in the CDR3.